The rows below give T cell receptor beta chains drawn from one sample of a study of CD8 T cells in Susac syndrome. One entry per CDR3 protein results from TCRdb running MiXCR on the immunoSEQ multiplex PCR reads. The sample has some 180,000 distinct CDR3 sequences; roughly 94% are singletons. Sequenced: CD4+ T cells from PBMCs. All receptors come from a human donor in good health. The CDR3 runs from the conserved cysteine through the conserved F or W. A D gene is named only where the DNA matches it firmly. Size tells how often a clone was seen (once, few, many) or the class of an expanded clone, and some rows leave it out.

cdr3_nt cdr3_aa v_call clone_size d_call j_call
TGTGCCTGGAGTGTAGGCGGGGTCCCAGAGACCCAGTACTTC CAWSVGGVPETQYF TRBV30 - - TRBJ2-5
TGCAGTGCTAGACCACCGGGGGTGGGGGGGACTGAAGCTTTCTTT CSARPPGVGGTEAFF TRBV20-1 - - TRBJ1-1
TGTGCCAGCTCACTTTCTAGCGACTACAATGAGCAGTTCTTC CASSLSSDYNEQFF TRBV18 - - TRBJ2-1
TGTGCCAGCAGCCCCCGGGACGGACACTTC CASSPRDGHF TRBV28 once - TRBJ2-4
TGCGCCAGCACTCCGGAAGAAGCCGAGCAGTACTTC CASTPEEAEQYF TRBV23-1 - - TRBJ2-7
TGTGCCAGCAAAGCGGGAGGCAACACCGGGGAGCTGTTTTTT CASKAGGNTGELFF TRBV9 - TRBD2 TRBJ2-2
TGTGCCAGCAGCCCCGGAGGGACGCAGTATTTT CASSPGGTQYF TRBV12-3/TRBV12-4 - - TRBJ2-3
TGTGCCAGCAGCTTAGTTTCAGGGTACGAAGCTTTCTTT CASSLVSGYEAFF TRBV7-6 - - TRBJ1-1
TGTGCCAGCTCCCAATCGGGCCCTACGAACACTGAAGCTTTCTTT CASSQSGPTNTEAFF TRBV18 - - TRBJ1-1
TGTGCCAGCAGCGTAGGGCCCGGGACCTACAATGAGCAGTTCTTC CASSVGPGTYNEQFF TRBV9 once - TRBJ2-1